Reported below is one TCR beta chain. Antigen: not known. As every portion of the isolated RNA was reverse transcribed, the sequencing read expressed TCRB transcripts. Naive, central memory and regulatory T cell samples averaged about 3.5 million reads. Clones were read by immunoSEQ multiplex PCR, and TCRdb kept only the in-frame ones, dropping some. Altogether 600,000 to 750,000 clones are present, around 12% being singletons, with the ten largest covering over 0.1%. The data were taken from a study of beta chain features in type 1 diabetes. Regarding the study as a whole: Type 1 diabetes patients had TCRB CDR3s that were shorter (moderately but significantly so) in all four CD4+ subsets. There were fewer insertions and more deletions at the VDJ junctions of type 1 diabetes patients.

The source is a young man with type 1 diabetes. The specimen sequenced was naive CD4+ T cells from blood.

CDR3 in amino acids: CSARTLNTEAFF. The CDR3 nucleotides are TGCAGCGCCCGGACCTTGAACACTGAAGCTTTCTTT. This chain connects TRBV29-1 to TRBJ1-1; D gene ambiguous. Germline lookup yields CDR1 SQVTM and CDR2 ANQGSEA. This CDR3 is built from 12 residues. V lost 7 bases and J 0 bases, leaving 9 bases between the germline ends.